These T cell receptor beta chains were read from a single sample in a study of shared clonotypes between healthy human individuals. Data came from immunoSEQ multiplex PCR; TCRdb stores just in-frame clones and leaves some out. The sample yields millions of clones, 85% to 95% seen once. The sample comprised naive CD4+ T cells sorted from blood. These receptors originate from a man between 18 and 29 years old in good health. CDR3s include the opening cysteine and the closing phenylalanine or tryptophan. D genes are given only for firm matches. Size is omitted from some rows. Given values are once, few, many or a class for expanded clones.

v_call	cdr3_length	d_call	j_call	clone_size	cdr3_nt	cdr3_aa
TRBV19	17	NA	TRBJ2-5	NA	TGTGCCAGTAGTATAGTAACCCCAACGGGTATTGCGGAGACCCAGTACTTC	CASSIVTPTGIAETQYF
TRBV18	16	NA	TRBJ2-7	NA	TGTGCCAGCTCCATCCCGCAACCAAGCAGCCCCTACGAGCAGTACTTC	CASSIPQPSSPYEQYF
TRBV1	18	NA	TRBJ2-2	NA	TGCACCAGCAGCCAAGTAGAGGCTAGCGGGAACAACACCGGGGAGCTGTTTTTT	CTSSQVEASGNNTGELFF
TRBV14	14	NA	TRBJ2-7	NA	TGTGCCAGCAGCCAAGGTCCGTCCCCCTACGAGCAGTACTTC	CASSQGPSPYEQYF
TRBV19	13	NA	TRBJ2-7	NA	TGTGCCAGTAGTATTAGGGACACCTACGAGCAGTACTTC	CASSIRDTYEQYF
TRBV9	16	TRBD2	TRBJ2-1	NA	TGTGCCAGCAGCGGAACTAGCGGATGGGCCTACAATGAGCAGTTCTTC	CASSGTSGWAYNEQFF
TRBV14	16	TRBD2	TRBJ2-7	NA	TGTGCCAGCAGCCCGGGAGGGAAAGGCTTGGTGAGGGAGCAGTACTTC	CASSPGGKGLVREQYF
TRBV7-2	12	TRBD2	TRBJ2-7	once	TGTGCCAGCAGCTTAGCTCAGACTAGCCCGAGCTTC	CASSLAQTSPSF
TRBV6-5	14	NA	TRBJ2-7	NA	TGTGCCAGCAGTTACTCTACATTCTCCTACGAGCAGTACTTC	CASSYSTFSYEQYF
TRBV11-2	18	NA	TRBJ2-3	NA	TGTGCCAGCAGCTTAGATCCGTTCTGGGCTAGCGAGACAGATACGCAGTATTTT	CASSLDPFWASETDTQYF
TRBV6-1	13	TRBD1	TRBJ1-4	NA	TGTGCCAGCAGTGAAGACAGGGGAGAAAAACTGTTTTTT	CASSEDRGEKLFF
TRBV9	16	TRBD2	TRBJ2-7	once	TGTGCCAGCAGCCCCCGTGGAGGCGGGAGGTCGTCAGAGCAGTACTTC	CASSPRGGGRSSEQYF
TRBV28	18	NA	TRBJ1-1	NA	TGTGCCAGCACCGGGACGGTGAGGGGCGGGGACGTCTGGACTGAAGCTTTCTTT	CASTGTVRGGDVWTEAFF
TRBV19	14	NA	TRBJ2-1	once	TGTGCCAGTAGGGACAGTAGCTCCTACAATGAGCAGTTCTTC	CASRDSSSYNEQFF
TRBV7-8	16	TRBD2	TRBJ2-7	NA	TGTGCCAGCAGCCCAAATAGCGGGAGGTCGGCCTACGAGCAGTACTTC	CASSPNSGRSAYEQYF
TRBV7-2	13	NA	TRBJ2-5	NA	TGTGCCACCAAGGAGGGGGGGAGTGAGACCCAGTACTTC	CATKEGGSETQYF
TRBV2	15	NA	TRBJ1-3	NA	TGTGCCAGCAGTGAGCGCCTCTCCTCTGGAAACACCATATATTTT	CASSERLSSGNTIYF
TRBV14	12	NA	TRBJ1-4	NA	TGTGCCAGCAGCCGATATCCGGATAAACTGTTTTTT	CASSRYPDKLFF
TRBV19	12	NA	TRBJ2-2	many	TGTGCCAGTAGTATGAGGACCGGGGAGCTGTTTTTT	CASSMRTGELFF
TRBV6-6	16	NA	TRBJ2-5	NA	TGTGCCAGCATCGATGGCGTAGCGGAAATGGGGGAGACCCAGTACTTC	CASIDGVAEMGETQYF
TRBV5-1	14	NA	TRBJ2-7	NA	TGCGCCAGCAGCTTGGGTGGTGGGAGAGGCGAGCAGTACTTC	CASSLGGGRGEQYF
TRBV18	15	TRBD1	TRBJ1-2	NA	TGTGCCAGCTCACCACCAGGGACAGGGGGGTATGGCTACACCTTC	CASSPPGTGGYGYTF
TRBV25-1	15	TRBD1	TRBJ1-4	NA	TGTGCCAGCAGTGTTAGACAGGGAACTAATGAAAAACTGTTTTTT	CASSVRQGTNEKLFF
TRBV10-3	14	NA	TRBJ1-5	NA	TGTGCCATCAGGGAGGGCCAGGCGAATCAGCCCCAGCATTTT	CAIREGQANQPQHF
TRBV4-1	14	TRBD1	TRBJ2-1	NA	TGCGCCAGCAGCCAAGTGGACAGGGTCCATGAGCAGTTCTTC	CASSQVDRVHEQFF
TRBV19	14	NA	TRBJ1-1	NA	TGTGCCAGTAGTATAGTAGCTTCAAGGACTGAAGCTTTCTTT	CASSIVASRTEAFF
TRBV21-1	17	NA	TRBJ2-3	NA	TGTGCCAGCAGCGGGGGACTAGCGGGGTCCCCCACGGATACGCAGTATTTT	CASSGGLAGSPTDTQYF
TRBV30	11	NA	TRBJ1-2	NA	TGTGCCTGGAGGGAGTACTATGGCTACACCTTC	CAWREYYGYTF